What follows describes a single TCR beta chain. Antigen: not known. The data derive from a study of cytomegalovirus exposure and HLA in healthy donors. This CDR3 is 17 amino acids long. Losses at the gene ends were 0 bases for V and 5 bases for J; bases not matched to a gene: 8. Germline V gives CDR1 MGHRA, CDR2 YSYEKL. Study conclusions and caveats: Within an earlier analysis, most TCR beta V segments proved productive either about 90% or about 30% of the time.

The study ran its PCR with 60 Vbeta and 13 Jbeta primers. Libraries were prepared by immunoSEQ multiplex PCR; TCRdb keeps only in-frame clonotypes and omits some of them. The table lists some 98,000 clones, about 81% of them singletons. The clonotype was recovered from a man aged 40-49 years in good health and CMV-seronegative. The sequencing sample was made of PBMCs. This chain uses TRBV4-1 with TRBJ2-2; the match to TRBD2 covers 8 bases. The CDR3 nucleotides read TGCGCCAGCAGCCAAGAGAGAAGCGGGGGTTTTACCGGGGAGCTGTTTTTT. Amino acids: CASSQERSGGFTGELFF.